The sequence of this T cell receptor (beta chain) was determined in a study of blood T cell repertoires in COVID-19. The CDR3 extends over 12 amino acids. The V and J ends lost 6 bases and 5 bases respectively, with 10 bases between them. Germline V gene lookup returns CDR1 SNHLY and CDR2 FYNNEI. Only in-frame clones appear in the TCRdb table, and some are missing; sequencing was by immunoSEQ multiplex PCR. The data contain roughly 170,000 clones, 84% of them singletons. This clonotype originated in a human donor in a cohort sampled during active COVID-19. The genes are TRBV2 and TRBJ2-5, with D possibly being TRBD2 (5 bases). The specimen sequenced was peripheral blood. In DNA form, the CDR3 reads TGTGCCAGCAGGATCTCGGGGGAGACCCAGTACTTC. It yields the protein CASRISGETQYF.